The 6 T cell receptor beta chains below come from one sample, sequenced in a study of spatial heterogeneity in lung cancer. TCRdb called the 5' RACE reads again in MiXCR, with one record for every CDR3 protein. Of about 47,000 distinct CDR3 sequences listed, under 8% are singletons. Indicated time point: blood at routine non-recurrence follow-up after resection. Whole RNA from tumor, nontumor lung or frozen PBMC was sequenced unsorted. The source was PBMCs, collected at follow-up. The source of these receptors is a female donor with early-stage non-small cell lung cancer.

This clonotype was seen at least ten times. The CDR3 bases are TGTGCCAGCAGAGCCACTAGCACCCCCGGTTACAATGAGCAGTTCTTC. It translates to CASRATSTPGYNEQFF. The rearrangement joins TRBV6-2 or TRBV6-3 to TRBJ2-1, with a possible D match to TRBD2 (6 bases). The CDR3 totals 16 residues. Deletions cut 6 bases from V and 4 bases from J, with 19 bases between. Germline CDR1 MNHEY, CDR2 SVGEGT.

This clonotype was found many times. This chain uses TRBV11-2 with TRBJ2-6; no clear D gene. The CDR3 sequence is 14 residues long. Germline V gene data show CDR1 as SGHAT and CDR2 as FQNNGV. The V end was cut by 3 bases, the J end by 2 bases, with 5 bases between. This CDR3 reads CASSFQTGANVLTF. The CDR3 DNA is TGTGCCAGCAGCTTCCAGACTGGGGCCAACGTCCTGACTTTC.

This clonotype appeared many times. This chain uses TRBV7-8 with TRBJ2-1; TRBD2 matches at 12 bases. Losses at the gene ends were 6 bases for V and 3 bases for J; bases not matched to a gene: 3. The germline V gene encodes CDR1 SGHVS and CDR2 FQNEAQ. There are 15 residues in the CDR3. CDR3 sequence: CASRLLAGGYNEQFF. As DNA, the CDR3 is TGTGCCAGCAGGCTACTAGCGGGGGGCTACAATGAGCAGTTCTTC.

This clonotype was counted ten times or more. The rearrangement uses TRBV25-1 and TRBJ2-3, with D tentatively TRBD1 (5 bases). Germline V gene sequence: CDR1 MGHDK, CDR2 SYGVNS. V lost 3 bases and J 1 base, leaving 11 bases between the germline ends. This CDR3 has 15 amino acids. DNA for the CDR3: TGTGCCAGCAGTGAGTTGGCCAGGGGCACAGATACGCAGTATTTT. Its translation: CASSELARGTDTQYF.

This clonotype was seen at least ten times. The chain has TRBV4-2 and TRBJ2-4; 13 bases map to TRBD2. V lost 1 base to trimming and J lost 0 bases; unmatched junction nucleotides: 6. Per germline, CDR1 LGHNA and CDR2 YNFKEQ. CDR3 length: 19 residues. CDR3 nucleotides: TGTGCCAGCAGCCAAGGACTAGCGGGGGGTTCTATAGCCAAAAACATTCAGTACTTC. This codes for CASSQGLAGGSIAKNIQYF.

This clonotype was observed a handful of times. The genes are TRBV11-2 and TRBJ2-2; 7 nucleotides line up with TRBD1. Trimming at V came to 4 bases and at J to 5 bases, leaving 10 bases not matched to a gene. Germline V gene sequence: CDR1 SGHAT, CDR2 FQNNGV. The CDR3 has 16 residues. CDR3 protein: CASSSVGQTNTGELFF. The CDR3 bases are TGTGCCAGCAGCTCCGTGGGACAGACCAATACCGGGGAGCTGTTTTTT.